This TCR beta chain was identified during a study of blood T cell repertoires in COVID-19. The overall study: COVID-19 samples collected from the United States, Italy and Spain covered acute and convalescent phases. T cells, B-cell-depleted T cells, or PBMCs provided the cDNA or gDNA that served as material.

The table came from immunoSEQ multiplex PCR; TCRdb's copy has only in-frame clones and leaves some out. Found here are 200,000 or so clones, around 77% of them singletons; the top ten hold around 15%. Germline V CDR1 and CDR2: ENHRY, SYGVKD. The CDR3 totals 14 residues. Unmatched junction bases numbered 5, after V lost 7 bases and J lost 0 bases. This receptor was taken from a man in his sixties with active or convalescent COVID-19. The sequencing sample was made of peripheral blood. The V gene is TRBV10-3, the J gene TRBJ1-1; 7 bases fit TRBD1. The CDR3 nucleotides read TGTGCCATCACTCCGGGACAGATGAACACTGAAGCTTTCTTT. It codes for CAITPGQMNTEAFF.